These 31 T cell receptor beta chains were sequenced from one sample in a study of blood T cell repertoires in COVID-19. The assay was immunoSEQ multiplex PCR, and TCRdb's table has in-frame clones only and misses some. Seen here are 150,000 to 180,000 clones, 83% observed once, and the top ten hold over 10%. Input material: peripheral blood. These receptors were collected from a woman aged 55-69 years with COVID-19, enrolled during active disease.

This sequence joins TRBV5-4 and TRBJ2-1; TRBD2 matches 11 bases. Germline-derived CDR1 and CDR2 are SGHNT and YYREEE (reference sequence). Trimming removed 3 bases from V and 9 bases from J; junction bases left unmatched: 8. The CDR3 runs to 15 residues. For the CDR3, the DNA is TGTGCCAGCAGCTCTTTTAGCGGGGGGGAAGGTGAGCAGTTCTTC. Residues: CASSSFSGGEGEQFF.

Of note for this clone: The junction shows a germline mismatch at one end, possibly a read error. The V gene is TRBV30, the J gene TRBJ1-6, with 11 bases matching TRBD1. This CDR3 has 19 amino acids. Germline-derived CDR1 and CDR2 are GTSNPN and SVGIG (reference sequence). Here the CDR3 DNA reads TGTGCCTGGCGTGTACGGGGGGACAGGGGGGGGGCCTATAATTCACCCCTCCACTTT. Its translation: CAWRVRGDRGGAYNSPLHF.

V usage is TRBV3-1 (or the pseudogene TRBV3-2) and J usage is TRBJ1-1, with TRBD1 matching 11 bases. J was trimmed by 7 bases and V by 2 bases; bases with no gene match: 9. The CDR3 spans 16 residues. The germline gives CDR1 LGHDT, CDR2 YNNKEL (reference sequence). The CDR3 bases are TGTGCCAGCAGCCAATACGGGACAGGGGGGTGGGTTGAAGCTTTCTTT. Translation: CASSQYGTGGWVEAFF.

The genes are TRBV4-2 and TRBJ2-5; D is perhaps TRBD2 (6 bases). CDR3 length: 15 residues. V was pared by 1 base and J by 2 bases, with 11 bases between. CDR1 and CDR2 (germline): LGHNA, YNFKEQ. The CDR3 is CASSQGGGEQETQYF. For the CDR3, the DNA is TGTGCCAGCAGCCAAGGGGGCGGGGAGCAAGAGACCCAGTACTTC.

V is TRBV7-8 and J is TRBJ1-1; D gene uncertain. Deletions cut 2 bases from V and 13 bases from J, with 17 bases between. CDR1 is SGHVS and CDR2 is FQNEAQ in the germline V gene. CDR3 length: 13 residues. CDR3 protein: CASSLILGGIVFF. The DNA of the CDR3 is TGTGCCAGCAGCTTAATCCTCGGCGGGATAGTTTTCTTT.

The CDR3 bases are TGTGCCAGCAGTTCAGAGGTCCGGCCCATCTATGGCTACACCTTC. Amino acids: CASSSEVRPIYGYTF. The genes are TRBV6-5 and TRBJ1-2; the D is unclear. This CDR3 is built from 15 residues. The germline V and J ends were trimmed by 4 bases and 4 bases, with 16 bases remaining between them. Germline V CDR1 and CDR2: MNHEY, SVGAGI.

This chain links TRBV12-5 with TRBJ2-3, with TRBD2 as a possible D gene (6 bases). Germline CDR1 and CDR2: LGHNT and FRNRAP. This CDR3 is built from 16 residues. Trimming left V 6 bases short and J 5 bases short, with 21 bases between. For the CDR3, the DNA is TGTGCTAGTGGCCTGGGGGGATCGAGGGTCGGAGATACGCAGTATTTT. Residues: CASGLGGSRVGDTQYF.

This chain links TRBV11-2 with TRBJ1-3, with D uncertain. The CDR3 runs to 12 residues. Trimming removed 5 bases at V and 2 bases at J, with 4 bases between. CDR1 and CDR2 (germline): SGHAT, FQNNGV. The CDR3 coding sequence is TGTGCCAGCAGCCAGACTGGAAACACCATATATTTT. It translates to CASSQTGNTIYF.

The V call is TRBV12-3 or TRBV12-4, the J call TRBJ2-1; D gene ambiguous. The CDR3 extends over 13 amino acids. Trimming pared 5 bases from V and 2 bases from J, leaving 7 bases between. CDR3 bases: TGTGCCAGCAGTCCTAGAGCCTACAATGAGCAGTTCTTC. This encodes CASSPRAYNEQFF.

The chain couples TRBV5-8 to TRBJ1-5, with D perhaps matching TRBD1 (6 bases). Trimming left V 4 bases short and J 7 bases short, with 15 bases between. The CDR3 runs 14 residues. In germline, CDR1 is SGHTS, CDR2 YDEGEE. CDR3 bases: TGTGCCAGCAGCCTAGGGGGGGGGCAGCAGCCCCAGCATTTT. As protein: CASSLGGGQQPQHF.

The CDR3 DNA is TGTGCCAGCAGTGCATACAGGGGGATGAACACTGAAGCTTTCTTT. Translation gives CASSAYRGMNTEAFF. The chain has TRBV27 and TRBJ1-1; TRBD1 agrees at 8 bases. This CDR3 spans 15 amino acids. Germline V gives CDR1 MNHEY, CDR2 SMNVEV (reference sequence). Losses at the gene ends were 5 bases for V and 0 bases for J; bases not matched to a gene: 5.

This rearrangement joins TRBV7-3 to TRBJ1-3; a possible D gene is TRBD1 (5 bases). Germline lookup yields CDR1 SGHTA and CDR2 FQGTGA. The CDR3 has 13 residues. The V and J ends lost 6 bases and 4 bases respectively, with 10 bases between them. CDR3: CASRPQGGNTIYF. In DNA form, the CDR3 reads TGTGCCAGCAGACCCCAGGGCGGAAACACCATATATTTT.

The rearrangement uses TRBV5-4 and TRBJ1-3, with 9 bases identical to TRBD1. Germline V lookup: CDR1 SGHNT, CDR2 YYREEE (reference sequence). Trimming took 4 bases from V and 4 from J; bases not matched to a gene: 9. This CDR3 is 16 amino acids long. The CDR3 loop reads CASSPGGTGPGNTIYF. CDR3 DNA: TGTGCCAGCAGCCCCGGAGGGACAGGGCCCGGAAACACCATATATTTT.

The V and J genes are TRBV6-1 and TRBJ1-1; D is uncertain. CDR3 size: 14 residues. Germline values: CDR1 MNHNS, CDR2 SASEGT. V was shortened by 2 bases and J by 2 bases, with 9 bases between the two germline ends. For the CDR3, the DNA is TGTGCCAGCAGTGAACCGCACTTTAACACTGAAGCTTTCTTT. Protein sequence: CASSEPHFNTEAFF.

J is TRBJ1-2 and V is TRBV12-3 or TRBV12-4; perhaps TRBD1 as D (6 bases). CDR3 size: 13 residues. V was pared by 6 bases and J by 8 bases, with 16 bases between. This CDR3 is CASSLDRASGYTF. CDR3 bases: TGTGCCAGCAGCTTGGACAGAGCCTCGGGCTACACCTTC.

V gene TRBV6-5 combines with J gene TRBJ1-5, with D perhaps matching TRBD1 (6 bases). CDR1 and CDR2 (germline): MNHEY, SVGAGI. The CDR3 runs to 12 residues. In nucleotides, the CDR3 is TGTGCTACCGGACAGCCCCCGCAGCCCCAGCATTTT. As protein: CATGQPPQPQHF.

On this clone itself: Other DNA sequences in this specimen translate into the identical CDR3. The CDR3 coding sequence is TGTGCCAGCAGCTTGCTAGCGGGAGTACAAGAGACCCAGTACTTC. The encoded protein is CASSLLAGVQETQYF. V usage is TRBV7-3 and J usage is TRBJ2-5, with TRBD2 matching over 10 bases. The junction had 3 bases not matched to a gene; V was cut back by 3 bases and J by 2 bases. This CDR3 has 15 residues. The germline gives CDR1 SGHTA, CDR2 FQGTGA.

The table lists this clone with a count of one. The rearrangement links TRBV5-6 to TRBJ1-2; 11 nucleotides line up with TRBD1. Losses at the gene ends were 4 bases for V and 2 bases for J; bases not matched to a gene: 1. The CDR3 has 14 residues. Germline V lookup: CDR1 SGHDT, CDR2 YYEEEE. This chain's CDR3 is CASSGDRGNYGYTF. CDR3 DNA sequence: TGTGCCAGCAGCGGGGACAGGGGGAACTATGGCTACACCTTC.

This chain's CDR3 is CASRDRASTGELFF. DNA for the CDR3: TGTGCCAGCAGGGACAGGGCCTCAACCGGGGAGCTGTTTTTT. V and J are TRBV27 and TRBJ2-2; the match to TRBD1 covers 8 bases. V lost 6 bases to trimming and J lost 5 bases; unmatched junction nucleotides: 5. Germline V gene data show CDR1 as MNHEY and CDR2 as SMNVEV (reference sequence). The CDR3 has 14 residues.

The CDR3 sequence is CASSLFLGSNQPQHF. The DNA of the CDR3 is TGTGCCAGCAGCTTGTTTCTAGGCAGCAATCAGCCCCAGCATTTT. The chain is built from TRBV5-8 and TRBJ1-5; no definite D call. Between the trimmed V and J ends, which lost 1 base and 1 base, there was a span of 9 bases. Looked up from germline, CDR1 is SGHTS and CDR2 is YDEGEE. The CDR3 runs to 15 residues.

A few counts support this clone. This chain joins TRBV7-9 and TRBJ2-2; 9 nucleotides align to TRBD2. V trimming: 10 bases; J trimming: 6 bases; junction bases outside the gene matches: 12. This CDR3 contains 15 residues. Germline lookup yields CDR1 SEHNR and CDR2 FQNEAQ (reference sequence). The chain's CDR3 is CATTLGTSNPGELFF. The CDR3 nucleotides are TGTGCCACAACCCTCGGGACTAGCAACCCCGGGGAGCTGTTTTTT. Filled out from reference TRBV7-9 and TRBJ2-2, the complete variable domain reads DTGVSQNPRHKITKRGQNVTFRCDPISEHNRLYWYRQTLGQGPEFLTYFQNEAQLEKSRLLSDRFSAERPKGSFSTLEIQRTEQGDSAMYLCATTLGTSNPGELFFGEGSRLTVL.

The V call is TRBV5-1, the J call TRBJ1-2; 11 nucleotides agree with TRBD1. CDR1 is SGHRS, CDR2 YFSETQ, per germline. The V and J ends lost 0 bases and 14 bases, in that order; junction bases with no gene match: 12. CDR3 length: 15 amino acids. Here the CDR3 reads CASSLDPGQGGNRTF. In DNA form, the CDR3 reads TGCGCCAGCAGCTTGGACCCGGGACAGGGGGGAAATAGGACCTTC.

This clone was detected only once. This rearrangement joins TRBV15 to TRBJ1-2; D perhaps matches TRBD1 (5 bases). The V gene's germline CDR1 is LNHNV and CDR2 YYDKDF (reference sequence). V lost 1 base and J lost 4, with 7 bases in between. This CDR3 has 13 residues. CDR3 residues: CATSRARGYGYTF. CDR3 DNA sequence: TGTGCCACCAGCAGAGCTAGGGGCTATGGCTACACCTTC.

This chain joins TRBV7-3 and TRBJ1-2; D gene unclear. The germline CDR1 and CDR2 sequences are SGHTA and FQGTGA. This CDR3 has 15 residues. Trimming left V 5 bases short and J 2 bases short, with 15 bases between. The CDR3: CASSPTAVTNYGYTF. The CDR3 DNA sequence: TGTGCCAGCAGCCCTACCGCGGTTACGAACTATGGCTACACCTTC.

This chain uses TRBV27 with TRBJ1-5, with 9 bases identical to TRBD1. The CDR3 contains 15 residues. Germline CDR1 reads MNHEY; CDR2 reads SMNVEV (reference sequence). V dropped 2 bases and J dropped 7; count of bases not matched to a gene: 6. DNA for the CDR3: TGTGCCAGCAGTTTAGGACAGGGGTTCAACCAGCCCCAGCATTTT. Protein product: CASSLGQGFNQPQHF.

The rearrangement links TRBV27 to TRBJ2-7, with D possibly matching TRBD2 (5 bases). The germline gives CDR1 MNHEY, CDR2 SMNVEV (reference sequence). The V end lost 4 bases, the J end lost 0 bases, and 10 bases lay between the germline ends. This CDR3 is built from 14 residues. CDR3 in DNA: TGTGCCAGCAGTTATGAGGGCACCTCCTACGAGCAGTACTTC. It yields the protein CASSYEGTSYEQYF.

The chain joins TRBV19 to TRBJ1-2, with D possibly being TRBD1 (5 bases). The ends were cut back, 5 bases at V and 4 bases at J, with 11 bases in the middle. This CDR3 has 13 amino acids. CDR1 is LNHDA and CDR2 is SQIVND in the germline V gene (reference sequence). The CDR3 nucleotides are TGTGCCAGTAGTCCCCGGACAATCTATGGCTACACCTTC. This encodes CASSPRTIYGYTF.

The chain is built from TRBV27 and TRBJ2-1; perhaps TRBD1 as D (5 bases). CDR1 is MNHEY and CDR2 is SMNVEV in the germline V gene (reference sequence). The CDR3 covers 13 residues. V lost 6 bases and J 15 bases, leaving 21 bases between the germline ends. In nucleotides, the CDR3 is TGTGCCAGCAGACTAAGCCAGGGCCCTAGGGGGTTCTTC. Amino acids: CASRLSQGPRGFF.

The genes are TRBV11-2 and TRBJ2-5; D call uncertain. The CDR3 is 13 amino acids. Trimming removed 5 bases at V and 1 base at J, with 8 bases between. CDR1 is SGHAT, CDR2 FQNNGV, per germline. CDR3 residues: CASSPGLQETQYF. As DNA, the CDR3 is TGTGCCAGCAGCCCGGGTCTCCAAGAGACCCAGTACTTC.

The rearrangement uses TRBV7-6 and TRBJ2-1, with D possibly being TRBD2 (6 bases). This CDR3 is built from 16 residues. Trimming took 2 bases from V and 0 from J, leaving 11 bases between them. The germline V gene encodes CDR1 SGHVS and CDR2 FNYEAQ. CDR3 amino acids: CASSLSLAASYNEQFF. CDR3 nucleotides: TGTGCCAGCAGCTTATCCTTAGCGGCCTCCTACAATGAGCAGTTCTTC.

The chain carries TRBV12-3 or TRBV12-4 and TRBJ1-1, with 9 bases that match TRBD1. The CDR3 has 13 amino acids. The V segment lost 6 bases and the J segment 12 bases; nucleotides outside the gene matches: 11. CDR3 protein: CASRVPGQGGTFF. CDR3 DNA sequence: TGTGCCAGCAGAGTTCCGGGACAGGGCGGTACTTTCTTT.